The source of this T cell receptor (beta chain) is a study of cytomegalovirus exposure and HLA in healthy donors (dated by TCRdb to 2016 to 2017). Broadly, across the study: The 550 to 750 repertoires of the first cohort and the 120 validation repertoires were produced on the same platform, according to a later analysis. The study aimed to test whether signatures of past pathogen exposure could be identified by cataloging public T cell receptors. Besides the first cohort of more than 650 subjects, a separate validation cohort made up of 120 different subjects was used. The study combined high-throughput TCR immunosequencing, statistical association of individual TCRs with disease status, and machine learning to predict cytomegalovirus infection status.

From a lookup of the germline V gene, CDR1 and CDR2 are MDHEN and SYDVKM. The CDR3 numbers 16 residues from cysteine through phenylalanine. CDR3 DNA only is kept here, 48 bases in frame from base 1. V loses 2 bases of germline sequence and J loses 8 bases, and the interval between the two ends is 19 bases. General conclusions and limits of the study: A few of the identified cytomegalovirus-associated TCR beta chains were confirmed in vitro to be specific for cytomegalovirus antigens. All 110 or so repertoires were used to score co-occurrence in the validation cohort in a later analysis, because that analysis had no HLA typing for the cohort. The classifier was reported to diagnose cytomegalovirus status with high specificity and sensitivity in both the original and validation cohorts. Most TCR sequences were seen in very few donors, while some public TCRs were found in many individuals. A later analysis found that TCRs clustered in the first cohort also tended to co-occur in the roughly 120 validation repertoires, with 94% of cluster scores above 0. A total of roughly 160 TCR beta chains were listed by the study as associated with cytomegalovirus. The authors suggested that the approach could potentially be extended to other disease states and immunological phenotypes.

The library relied on the immunoSEQ multiplex PCR assay. On the study's bioinformatics: To diagnose cytomegalovirus status from the catalog of TCR beta chain sequences, a statistical classification framework was built. Entries here come from immuneACCESS through TCRdb and include only in-frame sequences with V and J called. Some clones fail to appear in such tables; in the studies checked, an unresolved V gene covers under half of the shortfall, and the cause of the remainder is unknown. From that table come the V and J calls and clone size; the DNA was used to work out D and trimming. In this sample the table shows about 140,000 clones, about 90% of which occur a single time. The ten largest make up roughly 3% of the sample. Separate from the roughly 700-subject first cohort, the validation cohort of roughly 120 subjects was the group to which the donors belonged. Only one count was recorded for this clone. Its antigen specificity is not known. Base quality data are lacking; no much larger clone is found one base away.

This sequence uses TRBV28 and TRBJ2-1; the D gene is perhaps TRBD1, on 6 matching bases. This clonotype was obtained from a man in his late teens or twenties in good health and CMV-seronegative. What was sequenced was PBMCs. The CDR3: CASSLTPRQVGDEQFF. The sequenced DNA: TGTGCCAGCAGTTTAACCCCACGACAGGTTGGTGATGAGCAGTTCTTC.